This is a list of T cell receptor beta chains from one sample in a study of blood T cell repertoires in COVID-19. Method: immunoSEQ multiplex PCR; TCRdb's copy keeps in-frame clones and lacks some. The sample has tens of thousands of clones; roughly 87% are singletons. The source material was peripheral blood. The receptors were sampled from an elderly woman in a cohort sampled during active or convalescent COVID-19. The CDR3 runs from the conserved cysteine through the conserved F or W. A D gene is named only where the DNA matches it firmly. Clone size is shown for a subset of rows, as once, few, many or a class of expanded clone.

v_gene	d_gene	j_gene	abundance	CDR3nt	CDR3aa
TRBV5-1	NA	TRBJ2-2	few	TGCGCCAGCAGCTCCGACAGGAACACCGGGGAGCTGTTTTTT	CASSSDRNTGELFF
TRBV9	TRBD2	TRBJ2-1	NA	TGTGCCAGCACCGCTGGTAGCGGGGTCTACAATGAGCAGTTCTTC	CASTAGSGVYNEQFF
TRBV6-1	TRBD1	TRBJ2-7	NA	TGTGCCAGCAGTGAACCGAGACCCGGACAGGGATCCTACGAGCAGTACTTC	CASSEPRPGQGSYEQYF
TRBV19	TRBD1	TRBJ1-2	few	TGTGCCAGTGGGGACAGGGCTGGCTACACCTTC	CASGDRAGYTF
TRBV11-2	TRBD1	TRBJ2-1	NA	TGTGCCAGCAGCTTAACAGGGGGGTACAATGAGCAGTTCTTC	CASSLTGGYNEQFF
TRBV19	NA	TRBJ1-6	NA	TGTGCCAGTAGTCTGCAGGGTGGTAGTTCACCCCTCCACTTT	CASSLQGGSSPLHF
TRBV5-1	NA	TRBJ1-2	NA	TGCGCCAGCAGCTTGACCCAGGGTGCGGTTGGCTACACCTTC	CASSLTQGAVGYTF
TRBV2	NA	TRBJ2-7	NA	TGTGCCAGCAGCGGACTCCGAATCCGAATCTACGAGCAGTACTTC	CASSGLRIRIYEQYF
TRBV7-2	NA	TRBJ1-1	few	TGTGCCAGCAGCTATAGTGGGGGCGAGACTGAAGCTTTCTTT	CASSYSGGETEAFF
TRBV10-3	TRBD1	TRBJ2-7	NA	TGTGCCATCAGTCGGGGACAGACTTACGAGCAGTACTTC	CAISRGQTYEQYF
TRBV7-8	NA	TRBJ2-7	NA	TGTGCCAGCAGCTTAGTAGCGGGACAGGGTATGGAGCAGTACTTC	CASSLVAGQGMEQYF
TRBV11-2	NA	TRBJ2-5	NA	TGTGCCAGCAGCTTAGGACTAGTTGGGGTCGAGACCCAGTACTTC	CASSLGLVGVETQYF
TRBV27	NA	TRBJ2-5	NA	TGTGCCAGCAGAGGCGGCTGGAGAGAGACCCAGTACTTC	CASRGGWRETQYF
TRBV5-4	NA	TRBJ2-5	few	TGTGCCAGCAGCCCCCCGGACAGTAAAGAGACCCAGTACTTC	CASSPPDSKETQYF
TRBV7-2	TRBD1	TRBJ1-3	NA	TGTGCCAGCAAGACAGGGGGAAACTCTGGAAACACCATATATTTT	CASKTGGNSGNTIYF
TRBV10-1	NA	TRBJ1-1	NA	TGCGCCAGCAGTTCAGGGTGGGCGACTGAAGCTTTCTTT	CASSSGWATEAFF
TRBV6-5	TRBD1	TRBJ2-7	NA	TGTGCCAGCAGCCCAGGACAGGGCGGAGAGCAGTACTTC	CASSPGQGGEQYF
TRBV28	NA	TRBJ2-3	NA	TGTGCCAGCAGTTTACCAAGCACAGATACGCAGTATTTT	CASSLPSTDTQYF
TRBV4-1	TRBD1	TRBJ1-5	once	TGCGCCAGCAGCGCTCCGGGACAGTACAATCAGCCCCAGCATTTT	CASSAPGQYNQPQHF
TRBV10-2	TRBD2	TRBJ2-1	NA	TGCGCCAGCAGTGACCCCGGGACTAGCATGAATGAGCAGTTCTTC	CASSDPGTSMNEQFF
TRBV5-8	NA	TRBJ1-5	NA	TGTGCCAGCAGCTTGTCAGGGAGCAATCAGCCCCAGCATTTT	CASSLSGSNQPQHF
TRBV5-6	NA	TRBJ1-2	few	TGTGCCAGCAGCACAACAAACTATGGCTACACCTTC	CASSTTNYGYTF
TRBV9	NA	TRBJ1-2	NA	TGTGCCAGCAGCGTTACAGGGATAAACTATGGCTACACCTTC	CASSVTGINYGYTF
TRBV30	NA	TRBJ1-3	NA	TGTGCCAGCCAGCGGAGGTCCTCTGGAAACACCATATATTTT	CASQRRSSGNTIYF
TRBV27	NA	TRBJ1-6	NA	TGTGCCAGCAGGCCCGACAGTACTAATTCACCCCTCCACTTT	CASRPDSTNSPLHF
TRBV29-1	NA	TRBJ1-1	NA	TGCAGCGCCTCACTGGACTTGAACACTGAAGCTTTCTTT	CSASLDLNTEAFF
TRBV2	TRBD2	TRBJ2-3	NA	TGTGCCAGCAGTGCCAGAACTGGCGGGGGGAGCACAGATACGCAGTATTTT	CASSARTGGGSTDTQYF
TRBV6-4	TRBD2	TRBJ2-1	NA	TGTGCCAGCAGTGACTCCCCAGGTCCGGGACTAGCGGGGGGCGGATCCTACAATGAGCAGTTCTTC	CASSDSPGPGLAGGGSYNEQFF
TRBV6-5	NA	TRBJ1-2	NA	TGTGCCAGCACCATCAGCGGGGTAGGGAACTATGGCTACACCTTC	CASTISGVGNYGYTF
TRBV11-2	TRBD1	TRBJ2-1	NA	TGTGCCAGCAGCTTATTCGCCGGGACAGGGAATGAGCAGTTCTTC	CASSLFAGTGNEQFF
TRBV5-4	TRBD2	TRBJ2-5	NA	TGTGCCAGCAGCTTGGGTTCTAGCGGGGGGGAAAAAGAGACCCAGTACTTC	CASSLGSSGGEKETQYF
TRBV6-4	NA	TRBJ1-1	NA	TGTGCCAGCAGTGACTCGTCGATGACGCGAGGAACGCATATGAACACTGAAGCTTTCTTT	CASSDSSMTRGTHMNTEAFF
TRBV11-3	NA	TRBJ1-1	NA	TGTGCCAGCAGCTTTGGACTGTCGGCCGCGAACACTGAAGCTTTCTTT	CASSFGLSAANTEAFF
TRBV5-1	TRBD1	TRBJ1-3	once	TGCGCCAGCAGCTTGGGGGACAGGGGCTCTGGAAACACCATATATTTT	CASSLGDRGSGNTIYF
TRBV29-1	TRBD1	TRBJ1-4	NA	TGCAGCGTTGAGGGACAGGGGTTAGGGGAAAAACTGTTTTTT	CSVEGQGLGEKLFF
TRBV19	NA	TRBJ1-1	NA	TGTGCCAGTAGTATACGGGGGGGCTCTTCTGGTTTGGACACTGAAGCTTTCTTT	CASSIRGGSSGLDTEAFF
TRBV5-6	TRBD2	TRBJ2-7	NA	TGTGCCAGCAGCTTTTTCTCACTGGGAGGGAGCTACGAGCAGTACTTC	CASSFFSLGGSYEQYF
TRBV4-3	TRBD2	TRBJ2-7	few	TGCGCCAGCAGCCAAGATCAGACTAGCGGGAGTAAGTACTTC	CASSQDQTSGSKYF
TRBV5-1	TRBD1	TRBJ2-7	NA	TGCGCCAGCAGCTCTCCGGGACAGGAAAGGGAGCAGTACTTC	CASSSPGQEREQYF
TRBV21-1	NA	TRBJ2-3	NA	TGTGCCAGCAGCCAACCTACCTGGGGACTAGCGGGCCTGGGAGATACGCAGTATTTT	CASSQPTWGLAGLGDTQYF
TRBV20-1	NA	TRBJ2-2	NA	TGCAGTGCTAGTCCGAGCGGAACCAACACCGGGGAGCTGTTTTTT	CSASPSGTNTGELFF
TRBV5-1	NA	TRBJ1-1	once	TGCGCCAGCAGCGGGCAACTAGGCACTGAAGCTTTCTTT	CASSGQLGTEAFF
TRBV24-1	NA	TRBJ2-5	NA	TGTGCCACCAGTGATCTGGAGGAGACCCAGTACTTC	CATSDLEETQYF
TRBV11-2	NA	TRBJ2-7	NA	TGTGCCAGCAGCTTTATTCGGCAGCGTGGTCCCTACGAGCAGTACTTC	CASSFIRQRGPYEQYF
TRBV5-1	NA	TRBJ1-1	few	TGCGCCAGCAGACAACAGGGCGGACTAGGTGGCACTGAAGCTTTCTTT	CASRQQGGLGGTEAFF
TRBV7-9	NA	TRBJ1-4	few	TGTGCCAGCAGCCCAGGGGCAACTAATGAAAAACTGTTTTTT	CASSPGATNEKLFF
TRBV15	NA	TRBJ2-5	NA	TGTGCCACCAGCAGAGATCAACAGCAAGAGACCCAGTACTTC	CATSRDQQQETQYF
TRBV7-2	NA	TRBJ1-2	NA	TGTGCCAGCAGCGCTCTTTCCAGGGGTAGGGGCTACACCTTC	CASSALSRGRGYTF
TRBV3-1/TRBV3-2	TRBD2	TRBJ2-3	NA	TGTGCCAGCCAACTAGCGGGAGATGTGCCAGATACGCAGTATTTT	CASQLAGDVPDTQYF
TRBV6-2/TRBV6-3	TRBD1	TRBJ1-6	NA	TGTGCCAGCAGTTACCTTGACAGGGCACCCCTCCACTTT	CASSYLDRAPLHF
TRBV19	NA	TRBJ1-5	few	TGTGCCAGTACTGACTGGGGGCGCAATCAGCCCCAGCATTTT	CASTDWGRNQPQHF